These 2 T cell receptor beta chains originate from one sample sequenced in a study of blood T cell repertoires in COVID-19. Profiled with immunoSEQ multiplex PCR; TCRdb holds only in-frame clones, not every one. This repertoire shows approximately 270,000 clones, about 89% found once; its top ten account for around 9%. Sequencing was done on a sample of peripheral blood. These receptors all come from a man aged 40-49 years with active or convalescent COVID-19.

The rearrangement uses TRBV6-6 and TRBJ2-5; D is ambiguous. Germline V gene data show CDR1 as MNHNY and CDR2 as SVGAGI (reference sequence). Trimming took 2 bases from V and 5 from J, leaving 12 bases between them. The CDR3 length is 14 residues. CDR3 residues: CASSYDVVGETQYF. The CDR3 region has the DNA TGTGCCAGCAGTTACGATGTGGTCGGGGAGACCCAGTACTTC.

This chain connects TRBV6-1 to TRBJ2-7; D call uncertain. The CDR3 sequence is 14 residues long. Per germline, CDR1 MNHNS and CDR2 SASEGT. Between the trimmed V and J ends, which lost 1 base and 2 bases, there was a span of 9 bases. The CDR3 region has the DNA TGTGCCAGCAGTGAAGTCCGGGTTACCTACGAGCAGTACTTC. It specifies CASSEVRVTYEQYF.